The TCR beta chain described here comes from a study of T cells in Graves' hyperthyroidism and ophthalmopathy (dated by TCRdb to the late 2010s). As for the study more broadly: A discovery cohort of roughly 100 patients, approximately 45 with Graves' ophthalmopathy and 55 to 65 with stable Graves' hyperthyroidism, was used to find distinguishing TCR V-J signatures. Prospective prediction of ophthalmopathy was tested in an independent validation cohort of 18 to 20 hyperthyroidism patients and 17 patients who later progressed to ophthalmopathy. The 95 to 100 discovery patients were divided at random into training and test sets in a 7:3 ratio. Following sampling, methimazole starting at 30 mg daily was given to hyperthyroidism patients, and high-dose intravenous methylprednisolone was given to ophthalmopathy patients. According to the paper, TCR Vbeta CDR3 sequencing was carried out on approximately 140 peripheral blood samples, which came from approximately 43 ophthalmopathy, 80 or so hyperthyroidism and 17 progressor patients. The study also compared thyroid tissue and blood T-cell repertoires from a handful of Graves' hyperthyroidism patients. The study at large found these results: In validation, the model predicted progression to ophthalmopathy a median of roughly 6.2 months before onset, with roughly 68% sensitivity and just under 75% specificity. Sample size was not statistically predetermined, and blinding of investigators to group allocation was not performed. Most expanded thyroid clonotypes (frequency above 0.001) were also detected in blood, suggesting blood repertoires may reflect thyroid immune responses. Ophthalmopathy was separated from stable hyperthyroidism by a 13 V-J signature model, with just over 85% sensitivity and just over 81% specificity obtained in cross-validation and 80%/75% obtained in testing.

This clonotype was found a few times. The antigen it binds to is not known. Base qualities are not at hand, and no much larger clone is one base apart. The TCR beta CDR3 regions were amplified from RNA transcripts. A first-round RT-PCR of the TCR CDR3 used the HTBI primer set with the Qiagen OneStep RT-PCR kit. Libraries were constructed in a second round of multiplex PCR, after which size selection and purification were carried out. The libraries were sequenced on an Illumina HiSeq2000 using paired-end 100 bp reads. The paper's data handling went like this. SOAPnuke was used to process the raw data, throwing out any read that contained adapters or uncalled bases, had a mean Phred below 15, or lacked an exact constant-primer or identifier match. High-quality paired reads were merged using COPE v1.2.5, and each unique nucleotide sequence was defined as a clonotype. MiTCR v1.1 was used to align clonotypes to the IMGT TRBV, TRBD and TRBJ reference segments. Analysis was restricted to V-J combinations with a frequency above 0.0001, which covered 99% to 99.2% of repertoires. A TCS score was defined as the ratio between F50 (clonal expansion) and ExV (chaos), using BLOSUM62-based TCRdist between CDR3 peptides within each V-J. Welch's t-statistics and random forest reduced around 510 V-J features to roughly 13, which were used in a naive Bayes classifier (R e1071). The similarity between thyroid and blood repertoires was quantified using the Morisita-Horn index. In-frame beta chains were kept once TCRdb had trimmed the public reads at Q25 with fastp and called clones with MiXCR. Every entry covers one CDR3 protein and lists the most common genes and DNA from its rows. These V and J calls are TCRdb output, not the study's own analysis. The sample table records 500,000 to 600,000 distinct CDR3 sequences; about half of these occur just once. In total, the top ten clones hold about 8% of the sample.

Stable Graves' hyperthyroidism was defined as the absence of progression to ophthalmopathy over 18 months of follow-up. Hyperthyroidism patients were aged 18 to 65 years and newly diagnosed, with disease duration of less than 2 months. Any patient with an uncontrolled infection, another autoimmune disease, pregnancy or lactation was excluded. Clinical symptoms, serum thyroxine and TRAb, thyroid ultrasound, and orbital computed tomography formed the basis for the diagnoses. Total RNA was extracted using Trizol reagent, and RNA quality was assessed on an Agilent 2100 Bioanalyzer. Its CDR3 holds 15 amino acids, cysteine through phenylalanine. This entry keeps only the CDR3 DNA: 45 bases, framed from base 1. CDR1 and CDR2, looked up from the germline V gene, are MNHGY and SVAAGI. V lost 4 bases and J lost 7 bases, and the count of bases not matched to a germline gene is 8.

The chain employs TRBV6-9 and TRBJ2-2, with 8 bases matching TRBD2. The TCR originated in a woman aged 18-29 years with Graves' hyperthyroidism. Sequences were obtained from peripheral blood or thyroid tissue (not recorded which). The nucleotide sequence is given as TGTGCCAGCAGTTTAGGCGGGAGGAAGAACGGGGAGCTGTTTTTT. This is translated as CASSLGGRKNGELFF.